This is a list of T cell receptor beta chains from one sample in a study of blood T cells in healthy people across ages. TCRdb used MiXCR to reprocess the 5' RACE reads, holding one entry per CDR3 protein. The sample lists fewer than 1,200,000 distinct CDR3 sequences, almost 25% occurring once. This sample was also put to use in a study of T cells of mothers and their children.

Specimen: blood. The source of these receptors is a girl aged 2 to 10 in good health. Each CDR3 is given with its conserved first and last residue. The order of the fields is clone size, J gene, D gene, V gene, CDR3 DNA, CDR3 protein. A D gene is named only where the DNA matches it firmly. Clone size appears in some rows only: once, few, many, or a class for an expanded clone.

.	TRBJ2-1	TRBD2	TRBV25-1	TGTGCCAGCAGTGAGCTAGCGGGAGGGGTCCACACAGATGAGCAGTTCTTC	CASSELAGGVHTDEQFF
.	TRBJ2-1	TRBD1	TRBV5-1	TGCGCCAGCAGCGGAGGACAGGGTCAGTCGATCAATGAGCAGTTCTTC	CASSGGQGQSINEQFF
.	TRBJ2-2	.	TRBV6-2/TRBV6-3	TGTGCCAGCAGTTACTATAGTCCCACCGGGGAGCTGTTTTTT	CASSYYSPTGELFF
.	TRBJ2-5	TRBD2	TRBV20-1	TGCAGTGCCCCCCGGGGGGTAATAGAGACCCAGTACTTC	CSAPRGVIETQYF
few	TRBJ1-5	TRBD1	TRBV28	TGTGCCAGCAGTGGGACAGGGTTAAGCAATCAGCCCCAGCATTTT	CASSGTGLSNQPQHF
.	TRBJ2-5	.	TRBV7-9	TGTGCCAGCAGCCATGACTCGGTCCTGGAGACCCAGTACTTC	CASSHDSVLETQYF
.	TRBJ2-7	TRBD1	TRBV6-1	TGTGCCAGCAATAGCCGGGACAGGGACTACGAGCAGTACTTC	CASNSRDRDYEQYF
few	TRBJ1-1	TRBD1	TRBV29-1	TGCAGCGTTACCCTTACGAGGACAGGGATGAACACTGAAGCTTTCTTT	CSVTLTRTGMNTEAFF
.	TRBJ1-2	.	TRBV20-1	TGCAGTGCTAGAGACCCGGGCCTCTCCTCGGGCTACACCTTC	CSARDPGLSSGYTF
.	TRBJ2-1	.	TRBV9	TGTGCCAGCAGCGTAGCCCGAGGTGGGTGGGAGCAGTTCTTC	CASSVARGGWEQFF